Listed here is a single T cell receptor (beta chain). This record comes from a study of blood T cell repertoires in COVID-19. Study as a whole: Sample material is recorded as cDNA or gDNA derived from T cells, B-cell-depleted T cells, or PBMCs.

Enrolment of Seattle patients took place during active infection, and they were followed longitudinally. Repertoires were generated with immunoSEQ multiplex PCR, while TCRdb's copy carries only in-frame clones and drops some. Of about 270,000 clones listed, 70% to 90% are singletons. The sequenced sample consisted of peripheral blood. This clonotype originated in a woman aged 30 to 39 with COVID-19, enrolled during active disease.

CDR3 bases: TGCAGCGTCGTGGGGTTAACAGGGGTCACTGAAGCTTTCTTT. It specifies CSVVGLTGVTEAFF. The genes are TRBV29-1 and TRBJ1-1, with TRBD1 matching over 7 bases. Trimming at V came to 6 bases and at J to 4 bases, leaving 11 bases not matched to a gene. The CDR3 is 14 residues long. Germline-derived CDR1 and CDR2 are SQVTM and ANQGSEA.